The clone carrying this T cell receptor (beta chain) was detected only once. The antigen is not known. These data are taken from a study of cytotoxic CD8 clonotypes in ibrutinib-treated CLL. Study-wide results and limits: Pretreatment clonality was elevated relative to age-matched healthy donors and paralleled circulating CD8+ T-cell counts. Having risen at ibrutinib response, clonality had fallen back toward baseline by progression.

Germline lookup yields CDR1 SEHNR and CDR2 FQNEAQ (reference sequence). V gave up 8 bases and J gave up 4 bases; unmatched junction bases: 8. The CDR3 consists of 14 residues. A 1 in 200,000 to 1 in 1 million T cell depth was the sequencing target. TCRdb keeps only in-frame clones here, not all; method: immunoSEQ multiplex PCR. The table records roughly 180,000 clones, under 90% of them present only once. The TCR comes from a human donor with chronic lymphocytic leukemia. The chain couples TRBV7-9 to TRBJ2-5; 9 positions match TRBD1. Sequencing was performed on PBMCs, taken after 24 months of ibrutinib treatment. CDR3 sequence reads: CASRGQGFVETQYF. The CDR3 bases are TGTGCCAGCCGGGGACAGGGATTTGTAGAGACCCAGTACTTC.